One sample yielded the 21 T cell receptor beta chains listed below, sequenced in a study of CD8 T cells in Susac syndrome. 0.5 to 1 ug RNA was reverse transcribed with random hexamers. TCRdb reanalysed the immunoSEQ multiplex PCR reads using MiXCR and keeps one entry per CDR3 protein. The sample has about 66,000 distinct CDR3 sequences, 94% seen once. The material sequenced was CD8+ T cells from PBMCs. The receptor source for this set is a human donor with multiple sclerosis.

The J gene is TRBJ2-7, the V gene TRBV2; D is unclear. Germline CDR1 reads SNHLY; CDR2 reads FYNNEI. The CDR3 has 17 amino acids. V dropped 1 base and J dropped 6 bases, with 22 bases sitting between them. In nucleotides, the CDR3 is TGTGCCAGCAGTGAAGGGGGATCGGGCTTATCAAACTTCGAGCAGTACTTC. This gives the protein CASSEGGSGLSNFEQYF.

The chain employs TRBV6-5 and TRBJ1-5, with no clear D. Trimming pared 0 bases from V and 6 bases from J, leaving 9 bases between. This CDR3 has 14 residues. Per the germline V gene, CDR1 is MNHEY and CDR2 is SVGAGI. The CDR3 reads CASSYSEDIQPQHF. CDR3 in DNA: TGTGCCAGCAGTTACTCGGAGGATATTCAGCCCCAGCATTTT.

This chain links TRBV25-1 with TRBJ2-7; D possibly matches TRBD1 or TRBD2 (6 bases each). The germline V gene has CDR1 MGHDK and CDR2 SYGVNS. This CDR3 spans 12 amino acids. The ends were cut back, 6 bases at V and 6 bases at J, with 12 bases in the middle. The CDR3 DNA reads as TGTGCCAGCAGGGGGGGCGAGACCGAGCAGTACTTC. This sequence encodes CASRGGETEQYF.

The chain has TRBV27 and TRBJ2-1; 8 bases fit TRBD2. CDR3 length equals 14 residues. J was trimmed by 6 bases and V by 4 bases; bases with no gene match: 5. Germline loops: CDR1 MNHEY, CDR2 SMNVEV (reference sequence). The CDR3 DNA is TGTGCCAGCAGTTGGACGGGAGGGGGCAATGAGCAGTTCTTC. Protein: CASSWTGGGNEQFF.

The chain couples TRBV18 to TRBJ1-2, with D unresolved. Germline loops: CDR1 KGHSH, CDR2 LQKENI. Trimming shortened V by 3 bases and J by 12 bases, and 8 bases separated the two germline ends. The CDR3 is 10 residues long. The DNA for the CDR3 is TGTGCCAGCTCACCGAGGTGGGACACCTTC. It specifies CASSPRWDTF.

This sequence joins TRBV4-3 and TRBJ2-3, with D perhaps TRBD2 (5 bases). Per the germline V gene, CDR1 is LGHNA and CDR2 is YSLEER. The CDR3 spans 16 residues. Trimming left V 1 base short and J 0 bases short, with 11 bases between. CDR3 bases: TGCGCCAGCAGCCAAGTCGCGACGGGGAGCACAGATACGCAGTATTTT. It codes for CASSQVATGSTDTQYF.

The V call is TRBV13, the J call TRBJ2-7; D not resolved. Germline loops: CDR1 PRHDT, CDR2 FYEKMQ (reference sequence). CDR3 size: 14 residues. Trimming left V 5 bases short and J 2 bases short, with 13 bases between. CDR3 DNA sequence: TGTGCCAGCAGCACCCGGACGGACCCCTACGAGCAGTACTTC. Translation: CASSTRTDPYEQYF.

The chain has TRBV20-1 and TRBJ2-7; a weak D match, TRBD2 (7 bases). CDR1 DFQATT and CDR2 SNEGSKA come from the germline V gene (reference sequence). Trimming stripped 7 bases from V and 4 bases from J, with 17 bases between. CDR3 length: 13 amino acids. The CDR3 spells CSVREGVDYEQYF. CDR3 DNA: TGCAGTGTCAGGGAGGGGGTAGATTACGAGCAGTACTTC.

This clonotype was counted only a few times. The chain carries TRBV12-3 or TRBV12-4 and TRBJ2-5; D not certain. The V end lost 8 bases, the J end lost 5 bases, and 6 bases lay between the germline ends. This CDR3 is built from 10 residues. The DNA of the CDR3 is TGTGCCAGCGAAGGGGAGACCCAGTACTTC. Translation gives CASEGETQYF.

The J gene is TRBJ1-5, the V gene TRBV24-1; D is uncertain. The ends were cut back, 0 bases at V and 9 bases at J, with 8 bases in the middle. The CDR3 is 13 residues long. CDR1 KGHDR and CDR2 SFDVKD come from the germline V gene. CDR3 bases: TGTGCCACCAGTGATTTGTCGGCCTGGCCCCAGCATTTT. Translation gives CATSDLSAWPQHF.

The table lists this clonotype with a count of one. The V call is TRBV12-3 or TRBV12-4, the J call TRBJ2-1, with D perhaps matching TRBD2 (5 bases). V lost 3 bases and J lost 5, with 11 bases in between. This CDR3 region has 14 residues. This CDR3 is CASSLPGENNEQFF. DNA for the CDR3: TGTGCCAGCAGTTTGCCCGGGGAAAACAATGAGCAGTTCTTC.

The rearrangement links TRBV9 to TRBJ2-3, with a possible D match to TRBD2 (6 bases). Germline loops: CDR1 SGDLS, CDR2 YYNGEE. This CDR3 region has 16 residues. Trimming cost V 0 bases and J 5 bases, with 16 bases left between them. CDR3 sequence: CASSVEVGSRLDTQYF. CDR3 sequence (DNA): TGTGCCAGCAGCGTAGAAGTCGGGAGCCGTCTAGATACGCAGTATTTT.

V is TRBV29-1 and J is TRBJ2-2, with unresolved D. V was cut by 7 bases and J by 3 bases, with 6 bases left in between. Germline loops: CDR1 SQVTM, CDR2 ANQGSEA. The CDR3 is 11 amino acids. DNA of the CDR3: TGCAGCGGGCACGACACCGGGGAGCTGTTTTTT. Encoded protein: CSGHDTGELFF.

The chain is built from TRBV2 and TRBJ2-2, with D perhaps TRBD1 or TRBD2 (5 bases each). CDR3 length equals 15 residues. In germline, CDR1 is SNHLY, CDR2 FYNNEI. V lost 1 base to trimming and J lost 3 bases, with 9 bases between them. The CDR3 DNA reads as TGTGCCAGCAGTGAAGGGGGGACGCACACCGGGGAGCTGTTTTTT. This sequence encodes CASSEGGTHTGELFF.

The chain has TRBV5-1 and TRBJ2-5, with TRBD2 identical over 9 bases. CDR3 size: 16 residues. V was pared by 0 bases and J by 3 bases, with 6 bases of the junction left unmatched. The germline V gene has CDR1 SGHRS and CDR2 YFSETQ. The chain's CDR3 is CASSLAWIAGEETQYF. The CDR3 DNA reads TGCGCCAGCAGCTTGGCCTGGATAGCGGGAGAAGAGACCCAGTACTTC.

This sequence joins TRBV5-1 and TRBJ1-5; D call uncertain. V lost 0 bases and J 3 bases, leaving 4 bases between the germline ends. Looked up from germline, CDR1 is SGHRS and CDR2 is YFSETQ. The CDR3 length is 13 residues. CDR3 residues: CASSLGYNQPQHF. The CDR3 bases are TGCGCCAGCAGCTTGGGCTACAATCAGCCCCAGCATTTT.

The genes are TRBV5-4 and TRBJ2-2, with unresolved D. Trimming took off 4 bases at V and 3 bases at J, with 10 bases between the two ends. Germline CDR1 and CDR2: SGHNT and YYREEE (reference sequence). The CDR3 is 14 amino acids. The CDR3, as DNA: TGTGCCAGCAGCCACTGGGCCGACACCGGGGAGCTGTTTTTT. Encoded protein: CASSHWADTGELFF.

This chain connects TRBV7-2 to TRBJ2-1, with 14 bases matching TRBD2. Per the germline V gene, CDR1 is SGHTA and CDR2 is FQGNSA. V shed 5 bases and J 6 bases; nucleotides not matched to a gene: 3. The CDR3 has 15 residues. The CDR3 region has the DNA TGTGCCAGCAGCCCGGGACTAGCGGGGGCCAATGAGCAGTTCTTC. Protein sequence: CASSPGLAGANEQFF.

This clonotype has just one count. CDR3 bases: TGTGCCACCACCCCGGGACAGGGTAACTATGGCTACACCTTC. Residues: CATTPGQGNYGYTF. The chain links TRBV15 to TRBJ1-2; 9 bases agree with TRBD1. CDR3 size: 14 residues. CDR1 and CDR2 from the germline V gene are LNHNV and YYDKDF (reference sequence). Trimming took 7 bases from V and 1 from J; bases not matched to a gene: 4.

J is TRBJ2-3 and V is TRBV20-1, with D unclear. Between the trimmed V and J ends, which lost 1 base and 2 bases, there was a span of 13 bases. This CDR3 has 15 residues. CDR1 and CDR2 (germline): DFQATT, SNEGSKA (reference sequence). The CDR3 sequence: CSARGGGADTDTQYF. CDR3 nucleotides: TGCAGTGCTAGAGGTGGTGGCGCGGACACAGATACGCAGTATTTT.

The table lists this clonotype with a few counts. The V call is TRBV5-8, the J call TRBJ2-7; the D is unclear. The length of the CDR3 is 13 residues. Germline lookup yields CDR1 SGHTS and CDR2 YDEGEE. Trimming stripped 0 bases from V and 2 bases from J, with 6 bases between. For the CDR3, the DNA is TGTGCCAGCAGCTTGGGTCCTACCTACGAGCAGTACTTC. Protein: CASSLGPTYEQYF. The whole variable domain, filled in from reference TRBV5-8 and TRBJ2-7, reads EAGVTQSPTHLIKTRGQQATLRCSPISGHTSVYWYQQALGLGLQFLLWYDEGEERNRGNFPPRFSGRQFPNYSSELNVNALELEDSALYLCASSLGPTYEQYFGPGTRLTVT.